The 10 T cell receptor beta chains below come from one sample, sequenced in a study of T-cell reconstitution after alpha-beta-depleted transplantation in children listed by TCRdb under 2016. Libraries were prepared through PCR. Data came from an Illumina HiSeq 2500. Molecular barcoding was employed in the preparation of TCR libraries, with unique molecular identifiers being used to normalize TCRbeta repertoire quantification. The public reads were run again by TCRdb, first through fastp at Q25 and then through MiXCR, and only productive beta chains were kept. A single entry per CDR3 protein holds the most common genes and DNA from its merged rows. For this sample there are some 550,000 distinct CDR3 sequences; 15% to 20% appear just once. The top ten clonotypes cover 3.3% of the sample. The sample here was PBMCs from the stem cell graft donor, taken from the stem cell graft. These receptors were collected from a human donor who donated a stem cell graft to a child with acute lymphoblastic leukemia.

This clonotype was recorded a few times. This chain uses TRBV7-9 with TRBJ2-7; D might be TRBD1 (5 bases). V lost 1 base, J lost 6 bases, and 7 bases lay in between. The CDR3 runs 12 residues. Germline V lookup: CDR1 SEHNR, CDR2 FQNEAQ (reference sequence). This CDR3 reads CASSLGRVEQYF. CDR3 sequence (DNA): TGTGCCAGCAGCTTAGGCAGGGTCGAGCAGTACTTC.

The genes are TRBV20-1 and TRBJ2-1, with D unresolved. CDR1 is DFQATT, CDR2 SNEGSKA, per germline (reference sequence). V lost 0 bases and J 8 bases, leaving 20 bases between the germline ends. CDR3 length: 16 residues. CDR3 protein: CSAREGIVPKRDEQFF. The CDR3 region has the DNA TGCAGTGCTAGAGAAGGTATAGTTCCTAAACGCGATGAGCAGTTCTTC.

The table lists this clonotype with a few counts. The chain links TRBV5-1 to TRBJ2-1; 9 bases match TRBD1. The trim removed 3 bases at V and 6 bases at J, leaving 4 bases unmatched. This CDR3 spans 14 amino acids. The germline CDR1 and CDR2 sequences are SGHRS and YFSETQ. The CDR3 sequence: CASSWMGQGNEQFF. CDR3 DNA sequence: TGCGCCAGCAGCTGGATGGGACAGGGCAATGAGCAGTTCTTC.

A few counts support this clonotype. V usage is TRBV28 and J usage is TRBJ2-3; 8 nucleotides line up with TRBD1. Germline loops: CDR1 MDHEN, CDR2 SYDVKM. This CDR3 has 14 amino acids. V trimming: 10 bases; J trimming: 6 bases; junction bases outside the gene matches: 12. CDR3 coding DNA: TGTGCCACCACTAAGGACAGGGTAGGGGATACGCAGTATTTT. It encodes CATTKDRVGDTQYF.

The V gene is TRBV15, the J gene TRBJ1-1; D is unresolved. Germline V gene data show CDR1 as LNHNV and CDR2 as YYDKDF (reference sequence). Trimming took 0 bases from V and 0 from J, leaving 11 bases between them. The CDR3 has 16 amino acids. Written as DNA, the CDR3 is TGTGCCACCAGCAGAGATCTGGGTGTGATGAACACTGAAGCTTTCTTT. Its translation is CATSRDLGVMNTEAFF. Drawing the rest from reference TRBV15 and TRBJ1-1, the complete variable domain is DAMVIQNPRYQVTQFGKPVTLSCSQTLNHNVMYWYQQKSSQAPKLLFHYYDKDFNNEADTPDNFQSRRPNTSFCFLDIRSPGLGDTAMYLCATSRDLGVMNTEAFFGQGTRLTVV.

The rearrangement joins TRBV2 to TRBJ2-7; 9 nucleotides match TRBD1. Germline loops: CDR1 SNHLY, CDR2 FYNNEI. CDR3 length equals 16 residues. V was clipped by 6 bases and J by 2 bases; unmatched bases: 11. This CDR3 reads CASSAGFGQGPYEQYF. Here the CDR3 DNA reads TGTGCCAGCAGCGCCGGCTTCGGACAGGGGCCCTACGAGCAGTACTTC. Full variable domain (rest looked up from reference TRBV2 and TRBJ2-7): EPEVTQTPSHQVTQMGQEVILRCVPISNHLYFYWYRQILGQKVEFLVSFYNNEISEKSEIFDDQFSVERPDGSNFTLKIRSTKLEDSAMYFCASSAGFGQGPYEQYFGPGTRLTVT.

This clonotype was picked up a small number of times. V and J are TRBV6-5 and TRBJ1-1, with D hard to call. The V end lost 0 bases, the J end lost 4 bases, and 12 bases lay between the germline ends. This CDR3 spans 15 amino acids. Germline CDR1 and CDR2: MNHEY and SVGAGI. CDR3 sequence: CASSYSFQVSTEAFF. CDR3 sequence (DNA): TGTGCCAGCAGTTACTCCTTTCAGGTTAGCACTGAAGCTTTCTTT.

The chain uses TRBV29-1 and TRBJ2-3; D could derive from TRBD1 or TRBD2 (5 bases each). The CDR3 spans 16 residues. The V end was cut by 6 bases, the J end by 4 bases, with 23 bases between. Germline values: CDR1 SQVTM, CDR2 ANQGSEA. Here the CDR3 reads CSVRSDKNGNPDTQYF. The CDR3 DNA reads as TGCAGCGTACGCTCGGACAAAAACGGGAATCCAGATACGCAGTATTTT.

This clonotype was observed a few times. V gene TRBV9 combines with J gene TRBJ2-5; D may be TRBD1 (6 bases). Trimming took 4 bases from V and 2 from J, leaving 15 bases between them. The CDR3 runs 15 residues. Germline V gives CDR1 SGDLS, CDR2 YYNGEE. The DNA for the CDR3 is TGTGCCAGCAGCCGCCCTTGGGGGCAGCAAGAGACCCAGTACTTC. Translated, it gives CASSRPWGQQETQYF. The full variable domain, its missing parts supplied by reference TRBV9 and TRBJ2-5, is DSGVTQTPKHLITATGQRVTLRCSPRSGDLSVYWYQQSLDQGLQFLIQYYNGEERAKGNILERFSAQQFPDLHSELNLSSLELGDSALYFCASSRPWGQQETQYFGPGTRLLVL.

The chain carries TRBV9 and TRBJ1-2; no clear D gene. This CDR3 is 14 amino acids long. CDR1 and CDR2 (germline): SGDLS, YYNGEE. V shed 3 bases and J shed 8 bases, with 17 bases lying between them. CDR3 DNA: TGTGCCAGCAGCGCCCCAAGGATCCCTTGGGGCTACACCTTC. Encoded protein: CASSAPRIPWGYTF.